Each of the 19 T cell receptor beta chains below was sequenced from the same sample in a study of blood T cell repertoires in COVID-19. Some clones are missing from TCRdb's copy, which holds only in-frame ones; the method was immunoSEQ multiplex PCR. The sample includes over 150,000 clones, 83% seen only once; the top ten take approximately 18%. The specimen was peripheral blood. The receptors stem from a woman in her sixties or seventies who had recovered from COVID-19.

In nucleotides, the CDR3 is TGTGCCAGCAGCCCCACCGAGGGGGACAGGCAGTATTTT. It yields the protein CASSPTEGDRQYF. V usage is TRBV3-1 (or the pseudogene TRBV3-2) and J usage is TRBJ2-3; 7 bases map to TRBD1. This CDR3 is 13 amino acids long. Germline V gives CDR1 LGHDT, CDR2 YNNKEL (reference sequence). V trimming: 4 bases; J trimming: 11 bases; junction bases outside the gene matches: 9.

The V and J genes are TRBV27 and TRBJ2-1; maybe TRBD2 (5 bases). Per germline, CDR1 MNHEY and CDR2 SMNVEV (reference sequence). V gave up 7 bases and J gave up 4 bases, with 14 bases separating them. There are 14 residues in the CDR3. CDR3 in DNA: TGTGCCAGCAAACCGGCGGAGGCATACAATGAGCAGTTCTTC. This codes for CASKPAEAYNEQFF.

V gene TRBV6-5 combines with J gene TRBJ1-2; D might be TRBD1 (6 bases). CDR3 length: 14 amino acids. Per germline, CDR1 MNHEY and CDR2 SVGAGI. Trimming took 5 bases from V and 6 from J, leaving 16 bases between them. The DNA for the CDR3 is TGTGCCAGCAGTCCCACCCGGGGGGGCAATGGCTACACCTTC. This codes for CASSPTRGGNGYTF.

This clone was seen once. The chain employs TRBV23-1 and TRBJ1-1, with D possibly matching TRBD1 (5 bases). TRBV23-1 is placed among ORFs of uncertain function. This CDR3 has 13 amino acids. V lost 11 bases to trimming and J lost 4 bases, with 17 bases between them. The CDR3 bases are TGCGCCGGCCCCCCGGGGGGGAGCACTGAAGCTTTCTTT. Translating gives CAGPPGGSTEAFF.

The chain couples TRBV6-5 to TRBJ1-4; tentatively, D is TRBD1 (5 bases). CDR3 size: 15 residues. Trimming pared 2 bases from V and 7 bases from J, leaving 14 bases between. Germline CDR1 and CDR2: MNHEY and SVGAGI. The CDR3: CASSYGAGYGEKLFF. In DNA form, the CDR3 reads TGTGCCAGCAGTTACGGGGCAGGATATGGTGAAAAACTGTTTTTT.

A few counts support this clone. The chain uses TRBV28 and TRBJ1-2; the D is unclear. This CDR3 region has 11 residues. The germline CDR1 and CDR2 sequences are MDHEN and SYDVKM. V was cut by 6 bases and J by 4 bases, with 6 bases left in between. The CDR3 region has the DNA TGTGCCAGCAGCCGCGGCTATGGCTACACCTTC. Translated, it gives CASSRGYGYTF.

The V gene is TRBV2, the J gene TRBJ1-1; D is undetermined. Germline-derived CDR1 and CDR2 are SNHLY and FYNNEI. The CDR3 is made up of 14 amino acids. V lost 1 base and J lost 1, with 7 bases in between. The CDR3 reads CASSEGLWNTEAFF. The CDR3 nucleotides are TGTGCCAGCAGTGAAGGACTGTGGAACACTGAAGCTTTCTTT.

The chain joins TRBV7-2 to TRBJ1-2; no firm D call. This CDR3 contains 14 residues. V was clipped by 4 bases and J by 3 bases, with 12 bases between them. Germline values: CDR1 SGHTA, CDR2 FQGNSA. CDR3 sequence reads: CASSSAGRDYGYTF. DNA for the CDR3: TGTGCCAGCAGCTCGGCTGGGCGTGACTATGGCTACACCTTC.

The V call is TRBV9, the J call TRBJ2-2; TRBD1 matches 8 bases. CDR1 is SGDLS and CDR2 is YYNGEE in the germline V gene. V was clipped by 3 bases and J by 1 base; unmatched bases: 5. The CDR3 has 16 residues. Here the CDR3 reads CASSAPGTGNTGELFF. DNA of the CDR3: TGTGCCAGCAGCGCTCCCGGGACAGGGAACACCGGGGAGCTGTTTTTT.

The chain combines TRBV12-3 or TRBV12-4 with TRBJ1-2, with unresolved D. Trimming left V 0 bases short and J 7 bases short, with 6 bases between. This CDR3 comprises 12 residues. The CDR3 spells CASSLAFGGYTF. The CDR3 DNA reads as TGTGCCAGCAGTTTAGCGTTCGGTGGCTACACCTTC.

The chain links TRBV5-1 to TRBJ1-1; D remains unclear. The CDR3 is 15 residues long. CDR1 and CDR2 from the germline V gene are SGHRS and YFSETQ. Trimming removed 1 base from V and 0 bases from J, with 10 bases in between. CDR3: CASSLSWLMNTEAFF. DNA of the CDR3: TGCGCCAGCAGCTTGTCATGGCTGATGAACACTGAAGCTTTCTTT.

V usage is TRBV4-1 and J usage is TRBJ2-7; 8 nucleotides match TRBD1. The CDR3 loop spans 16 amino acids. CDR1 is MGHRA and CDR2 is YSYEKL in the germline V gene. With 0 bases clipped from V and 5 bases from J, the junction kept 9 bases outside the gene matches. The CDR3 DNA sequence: TGCGCCAGCAGCCAAGAGGCAGGGGGCAGGGGAGACGAGCAGTACTTC. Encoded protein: CASSQEAGGRGDEQYF.

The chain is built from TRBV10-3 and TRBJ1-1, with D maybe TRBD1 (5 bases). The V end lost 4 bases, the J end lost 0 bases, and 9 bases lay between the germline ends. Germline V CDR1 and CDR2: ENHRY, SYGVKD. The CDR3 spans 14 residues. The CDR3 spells CAISATGLNTEAFF. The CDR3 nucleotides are TGTGCCATCAGTGCTACAGGCCTGAACACTGAAGCTTTCTTT.

The CDR3 bases are TGTGCCAGCAGCGTAGGGGCAGGGGACGGCGAGCAGTACTTC. It translates to CASSVGAGDGEQYF. The genes are TRBV9 and TRBJ2-7; perhaps TRBD1 as D (6 bases). The CDR3 contains 14 residues. Germline-derived CDR1 and CDR2 are SGDLS and YYNGEE. The V end lost 0 bases, the J end lost 6 bases, and 13 bases lay between the germline ends. Together with reference TRBV9 and TRBJ2-7, the CDR3 gives the full variable domain: DSGVTQTPKHLITATGQRVTLRCSPRSGDLSVYWYQQSLDQGLQFLIQYYNGEERAKGNILERFSAQQFPDLHSELNLSSLELGDSALYFCASSVGAGDGEQYFGPGTRLTVT.

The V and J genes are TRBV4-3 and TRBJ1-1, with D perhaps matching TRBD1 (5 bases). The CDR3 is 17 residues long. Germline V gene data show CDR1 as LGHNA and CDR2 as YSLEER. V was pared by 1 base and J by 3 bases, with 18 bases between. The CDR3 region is CASSQVRGVGVDTEAFF. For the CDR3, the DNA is TGCGCCAGCAGCCAAGTCCGGGGGGTGGGGGTGGACACTGAAGCTTTCTTT.

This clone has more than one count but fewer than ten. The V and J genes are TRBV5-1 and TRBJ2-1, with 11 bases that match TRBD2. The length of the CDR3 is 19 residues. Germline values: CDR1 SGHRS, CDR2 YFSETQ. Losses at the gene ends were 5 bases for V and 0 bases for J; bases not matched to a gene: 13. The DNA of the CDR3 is TGCGCCAGCAGACCCCTCGGGACTAGCGGAGCGGCCTCCTACAATGAGCAGTTCTTC. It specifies CASRPLGTSGAASYNEQFF.

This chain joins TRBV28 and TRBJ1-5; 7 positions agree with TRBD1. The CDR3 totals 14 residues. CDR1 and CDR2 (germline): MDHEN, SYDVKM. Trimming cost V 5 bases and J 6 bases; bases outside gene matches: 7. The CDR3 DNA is TGTGCCAGCAGTCCCCGACAGGGTGGTCAGCCCCAGCATTTT. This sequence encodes CASSPRQGGQPQHF.

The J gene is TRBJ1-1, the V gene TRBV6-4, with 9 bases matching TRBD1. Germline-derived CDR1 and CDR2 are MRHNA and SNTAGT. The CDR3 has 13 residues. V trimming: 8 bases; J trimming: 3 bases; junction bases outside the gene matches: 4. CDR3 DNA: TGTGCCAGCCGTCGGACAGGGGACACTGAAGCTTTCTTT. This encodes CASRRTGDTEAFF.

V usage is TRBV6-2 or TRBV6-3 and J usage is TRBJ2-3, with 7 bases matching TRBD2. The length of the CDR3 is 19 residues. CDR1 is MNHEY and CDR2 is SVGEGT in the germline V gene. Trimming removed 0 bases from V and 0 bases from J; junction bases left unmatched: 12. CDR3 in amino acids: CASSYSWGGSGVSTDTQYF. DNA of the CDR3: TGTGCCAGCAGTTACTCGTGGGGGGGGAGCGGGGTCAGCACAGATACGCAGTATTTT.